The subject of this entry is one TCR beta chain. Its antigen is unknown. This sample was included in a study of cytomegalovirus exposure and HLA in healthy donors. About the study: Among 150 million to 200 million T cells, an earlier analysis found 117 million unique TCR beta sequences.

Study conclusions and caveats: Several V segments, TRBV6-2 and TRBV6-3 among them, could not be told apart and were dropped. In a later analysis, at a false discovery rate of 0.05, 15,000 to 20,000 TCR beta sequences matched HLA alleles.

With 60 Vbeta and 13 Jbeta primers, the PCR was carried out. The data were produced by immunoSEQ multiplex PCR, yet TCRdb's version contains in-frame clones alone and is incomplete. Among roughly 120,000 clones, around 81% were seen once, and the ten largest hold around 4%. This CDR3 contains 14 residues. The V segment lost 7 bases and the J segment 6 bases; nucleotides outside the gene matches: 10. Germline CDR1 is SGHRS and CDR2 is YFSETQ. V and J are TRBV5-1 and TRBJ2-7; 10 bases match TRBD2. The sequenced material came from PBMCs. This receptor was obtained from a woman under 40 in good health and CMV-seronegative. The CDR3 bases are TGCGCCAGCTCCACTACTAGCGGGGACCGCGAGCAGTACTTC. Translation gives CASSTTSGDREQYF.